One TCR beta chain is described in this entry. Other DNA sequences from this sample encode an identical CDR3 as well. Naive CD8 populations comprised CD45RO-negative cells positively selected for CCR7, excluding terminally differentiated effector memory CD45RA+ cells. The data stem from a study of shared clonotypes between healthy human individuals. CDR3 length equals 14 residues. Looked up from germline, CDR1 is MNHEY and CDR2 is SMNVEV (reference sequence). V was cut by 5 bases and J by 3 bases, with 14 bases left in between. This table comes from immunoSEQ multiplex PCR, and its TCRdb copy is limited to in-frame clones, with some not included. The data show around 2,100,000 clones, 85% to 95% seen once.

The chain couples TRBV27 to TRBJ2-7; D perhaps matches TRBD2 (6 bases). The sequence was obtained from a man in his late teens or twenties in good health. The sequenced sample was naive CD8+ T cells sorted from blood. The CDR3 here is CASSPGTGFYEQYF. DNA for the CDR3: TGTGCCAGCAGTCCCGGGACTGGATTCTACGAGCAGTACTTC.